This T cell receptor beta chain was identified during a study of tumor and adjacent non-tumor tissue in lung cancer. As for the study in general: Patients comprised about a dozen adenocarcinoma, a couple of squamous cell carcinoma and 1 small cell lung cancer. Each sample yielded some 4 million productive TCRbeta reads on average. Study conclusions and caveats: TCR diversity was significantly greater in tumor than normal lung tissue.

A modified ARM-PCR protocol with three rounds of nested PCR amplified TCRbeta. One entry per CDR3 protein results from TCRdb running MiXCR on the multiplex PCR reads. The sample carries approximately 77,000 distinct CDR3 sequences, approximately 80% recorded once. Turning to this clonotype: Its specificity is unknown.

There are 15 residues in the CDR3. Per the germline V gene, CDR1 is SGHAT and CDR2 is FQNNGV. RNA was extracted from bulk tissue without any cell sorting. More than 3 cm separated this lung sample from the edge of the tumor. This TCR was sampled from a man aged 55 to 70 with non-small cell lung cancer. J is TRBJ1-6 and V is TRBV11-2; no definite D call. The sequenced sample was distant non-tumor lung tissue. The CDR3 bases are TGTGTCAGTAGCTTAGGAGGTGACGTTAATTCACCCCTCCACTTT. It is translated as CVSSLGGDVNSPLHF.